This is a list of T cell receptor beta chains from one sample in a study of OX40 agonist ivuxolimab in advanced cancers. The protocol was immunoSEQ multiplex PCR, while the TCRdb copy is restricted to in-frame clones and leaves out a portion. The data show around 95,000 clones, about nine tenths seen once. The input for sequencing was CD4+ or CD8+ T cells sorted from blood, taken in a trial of the OX40 agonist ivuxolimab. The source of these receptors is an adult with an advanced solid tumor such as melanoma, head and neck, liver or kidney cancer. Each CDR3 is given with its conserved first and last residue. A D gene is named only where the DNA matches it firmly. Rows give clone size only sometimes, using once, few, many, or a class for an expanded clone.

j_call clone_size d_call v_call cdr3_nt cdr3_aa
TRBJ2-5 NA NA TRBV21-1 TGTGCCAGCAGCAAAGTTCTAGAGACCCAGTACTTC CASSKVLETQYF
TRBJ1-2 NA NA TRBV11-2 TGTGCCAGCAGCTTAGATGGGGGCACTACTGGCGGCTACACCTTC CASSLDGGTTGGYTF
TRBJ2-1 NA NA TRBV7-3 TGTGCCAGCAGCTGGAACGGGGAATCCTACAATGAGCAGTTCTTC CASSWNGESYNEQFF
TRBJ2-7 NA TRBD2 TRBV5-1 TGCGCCAGCAGCTTGGGGGGGGGAGACTACGAGCAGTACTTC CASSLGGGDYEQYF
TRBJ2-2 NA NA TRBV5-1 TGCGCCAGCAGCCGGGGTGCGGGTAGGGACACCGGGGAGCTGTTTTTT CASSRGAGRDTGELFF
TRBJ2-5 NA NA TRBV11-2 TGTGCCAGCAGCGCCAGGAGCACCATGAGGGAGACCCAGTACTTC CASSARSTMRETQYF
TRBJ2-7 NA TRBD2 TRBV2 TGTGCCAGCAGTGATCTAGCGGAGGGAGGCGAGCAGTACTTC CASSDLAEGGEQYF
TRBJ2-1 NA NA TRBV7-7 TGTGCCAGCAGCCCACCAGACCGCAATGAGCAGTTCTTC CASSPPDRNEQFF
TRBJ1-1 NA NA TRBV6-1 TGTGCCAGCAGTGAGGCTGGGGGGGGTTGGCGGAACACTGAAGCTTTCTTT CASSEAGGGWRNTEAFF
TRBJ1-2 NA NA TRBV6-1 TGTGCCAGCAGTGAATATGGTCAGCGTTCTTCTGGCTACACCTTC CASSEYGQRSSGYTF
TRBJ2-3 once NA TRBV7-3 TGTGCCAGCAGCCAAACAGCGGGCGCCTATACGCAGTATTTT CASSQTAGAYTQYF
TRBJ2-3 NA NA TRBV5-1 TGCGCCAGCAGCCTGACCCCGCAGATCACAGATACGCAGTATTTT CASSLTPQITDTQYF
TRBJ1-5 NA NA TRBV6-1 TGTGCCAGCAGTGGATCAGGGAGTCAGGACCAGCCCCAGCATTTT CASSGSGSQDQPQHF
TRBJ1-1 NA NA TRBV5-1 TGCGCCAGCAGCTTGGTACTACAGGGTAAGAAGGGCACTGAAGCTTTCTTT CASSLVLQGKKGTEAFF
TRBJ1-4 NA TRBD1 TRBV5-4 TGTGCCAGCAGCCTCCTTCCAGGGGGGGCAACTAATGAAAAACTGTTTTTT CASSLLPGGATNEKLFF
TRBJ2-7 NA NA TRBV10-1 TGCGCCAGCAGTCCCCACTCTAGCGGAGGGGGCGAGCAGTACTTC CASSPHSSGGGEQYF
TRBJ2-7 NA TRBD1 TRBV29-1 TGCAGCGCAGGGACAGGGGGCATGTACGAGCAGTACTTC CSAGTGGMYEQYF
TRBJ2-5 NA TRBD2 TRBV14 TGTGCCAGCAGCCAAGCTGGAGACCCGACTAGCGTACTAGAGACCCAGTACTTC CASSQAGDPTSVLETQYF
TRBJ2-1 NA NA TRBV6-1 TGTGCCAGCAACACCAGAACCTACAATGAGCAGTTCTTC CASNTRTYNEQFF
TRBJ2-1 once TRBD2 TRBV18 TGTGCCAGCTCACCACCGTCCGGGAGGACCGACAATGAGCAGTTCTTC CASSPPSGRTDNEQFF
TRBJ2-7 once TRBD2 TRBV7-2 TGTGCCAGCAGCTTAGCCGGGACTAGCGGGGCCTACGAGCAGTACTTC CASSLAGTSGAYEQYF
TRBJ1-1 NA TRBD1 TRBV7-2 TGTGCCAGCAGCCTACCCCCACAGGGGCTCAACACTGAAGCTTTCTTT CASSLPPQGLNTEAFF
TRBJ1-4 NA NA TRBV5-1 TGCGCCAGCAGCGGGGCCCTAAGAGGGTTTCCTAATGAAAAACTGTTTTTT CASSGALRGFPNEKLFF
TRBJ2-2 once TRBD2 TRBV18 TGTGCCAGCTCACCAATGCTAGCGGGGACCACCGGGGAGCTGTTTTTT CASSPMLAGTTGELFF
TRBJ1-5 once TRBD1 TRBV30 TGTGCCTGGAGTCGACAGGGAAACCAGCCCCAGCATTTT CAWSRQGNQPQHF
TRBJ2-1 NA TRBD2 TRBV27 TGTGCCTCTTCCGGGACTAGCGGGAGTCGGCCTTCCTACAATGAGCAGTTCTTC CASSGTSGSRPSYNEQFF
TRBJ1-1 NA TRBD1 TRBV10-3 TGTGCCATCAGTGGTAGTCCCAGGGGGCGCACTGAAGCTTTCTTT CAISGSPRGRTEAFF
TRBJ2-1 once NA TRBV5-6 TGTGCCAGCAGCCCGTATGAGCAGTTCTTC CASSPYEQFF
TRBJ1-2 NA NA TRBV28 TGTGCCAGCAGTTTGGGCCGGCTTAACTATGGCTACACCTTC CASSLGRLNYGYTF
TRBJ1-1 once NA TRBV5-1 TGCGCCAGCAGCTTGGCCTCGCAGAGTGAAGCTTTCTTT CASSLASQSEAFF
TRBJ2-2 NA TRBD1 TRBV28 TGTGCCAGCAGTACCGGGACAGGGCACACCGGGGAGCTGTTTTTT CASSTGTGHTGELFF
TRBJ1-2 NA NA TRBV5-1 TGCGCCAGCAGCCCAAGACAGGCCGGCTATGGCTACACCTTC CASSPRQAGYGYTF
TRBJ1-5 NA TRBD1 TRBV6-1 TGTGCCAGCAGCGGACAGGGGGTAGAGCCCCAGCATTTT CASSGQGVEPQHF
TRBJ2-2 NA NA TRBV7-6 TGTGCCAGCAGCTTAGTTCCAGGCTCGACCACCGGGGAGCTGTTTTTT CASSLVPGSTTGELFF
TRBJ2-7 NA NA TRBV2 TGTGCCAGCAGCCCGCCGGGACCAATTTATCGGCAGTACTTC CASSPPGPIYRQYF
TRBJ2-3 NA TRBD2 TRBV5-1 TGCGCCAGCAGCCCCCTTAGCGGGTTGGGCACAGATACGCAGTATTTT CASSPLSGLGTDTQYF
TRBJ2-3 once NA TRBV5-6 TGTGCCAGCAGCCCTACCCCCGGGAGTGGCACAGATACGCAGTATTTT CASSPTPGSGTDTQYF
TRBJ2-1 NA NA TRBV6-5 TGTGCCAGCAGTTACGGTGACGCCTCCTACAATGAGCAGTTCTTC CASSYGDASYNEQFF
TRBJ1-3 NA NA TRBV18 TGTGCCAGCTCAGGGCCAGGGGAGTCTGGAAACACCATATATTTT CASSGPGESGNTIYF